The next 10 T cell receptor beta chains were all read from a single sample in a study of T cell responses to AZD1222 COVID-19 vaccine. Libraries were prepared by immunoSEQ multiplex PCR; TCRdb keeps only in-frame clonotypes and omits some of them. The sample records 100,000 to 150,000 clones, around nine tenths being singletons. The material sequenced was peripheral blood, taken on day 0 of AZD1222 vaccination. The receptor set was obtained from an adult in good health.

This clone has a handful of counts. The CDR3 coding sequence is TGTGCCAGCAGAAACTCCGGGACAGGGGTCGATGGCTACACCTTC. This sequence encodes CASRNSGTGVDGYTF. The gene calls are TRBV6-5 and TRBJ1-2; 10 positions agree with TRBD1. The CDR3 spans 15 residues. CDR1 and CDR2 from the germline V gene are MNHEY and SVGAGI. Trimming took 6 bases from V and 6 from J; bases not matched to a gene: 10.

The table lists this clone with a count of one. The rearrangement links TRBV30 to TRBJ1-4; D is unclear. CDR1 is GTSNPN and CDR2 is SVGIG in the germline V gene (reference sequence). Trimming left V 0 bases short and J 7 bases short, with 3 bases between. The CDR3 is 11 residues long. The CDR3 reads CAWSVGEKLFF. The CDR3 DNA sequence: TGTGCCTGGAGTGTAGGTGAAAAACTGTTTTTT.

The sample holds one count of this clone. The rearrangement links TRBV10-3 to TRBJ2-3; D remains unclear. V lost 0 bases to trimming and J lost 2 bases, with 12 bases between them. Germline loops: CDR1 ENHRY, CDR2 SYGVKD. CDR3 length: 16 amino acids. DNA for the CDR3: TGTGCCATCAGTGAGTCGGATAGGGAATACACAGATACGCAGTATTTT. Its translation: CAISESDREYTDTQYF.

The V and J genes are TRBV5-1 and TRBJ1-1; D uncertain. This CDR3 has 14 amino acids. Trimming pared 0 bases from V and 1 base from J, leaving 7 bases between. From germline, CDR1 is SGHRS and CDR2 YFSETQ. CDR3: CASSLGPGNTEAFF. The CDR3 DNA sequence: TGCGCCAGCAGCTTGGGACCGGGGAACACTGAAGCTTTCTTT.

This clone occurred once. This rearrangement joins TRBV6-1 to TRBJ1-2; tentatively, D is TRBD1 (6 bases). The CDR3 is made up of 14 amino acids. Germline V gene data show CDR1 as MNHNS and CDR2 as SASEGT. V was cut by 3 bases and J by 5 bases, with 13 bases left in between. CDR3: CASSENGDTYGYTF. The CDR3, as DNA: TGTGCCAGCAGTGAGAACGGGGACACATATGGCTACACCTTC.

CDR3: CASSLNREETQYF. The CDR3 DNA follows: TGCGCCAGCAGCTTGAACAGGGAGGAGACCCAGTACTTC. The chain employs TRBV5-1 and TRBJ2-5, with D perhaps matching TRBD1 (6 bases). V was cut by 1 base and J by 5 bases, with 9 bases left in between. CDR1 is SGHRS, CDR2 YFSETQ, per germline. The CDR3 is made up of 13 amino acids.

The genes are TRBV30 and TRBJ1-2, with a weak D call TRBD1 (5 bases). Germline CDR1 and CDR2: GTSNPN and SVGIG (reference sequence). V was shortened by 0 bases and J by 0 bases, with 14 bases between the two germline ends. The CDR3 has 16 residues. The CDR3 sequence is CAWSVPGGSANYGYTF. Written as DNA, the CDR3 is TGTGCCTGGAGTGTACCCGGGGGATCTGCTAACTATGGCTACACCTTC.

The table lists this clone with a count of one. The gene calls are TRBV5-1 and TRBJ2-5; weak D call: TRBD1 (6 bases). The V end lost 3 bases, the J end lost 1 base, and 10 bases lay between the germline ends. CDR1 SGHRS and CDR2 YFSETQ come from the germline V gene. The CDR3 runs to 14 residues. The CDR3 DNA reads TGCGCCAGCAGCTCAACGGACAGCCAAGAGACCCAGTACTTC. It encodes CASSSTDSQETQYF.

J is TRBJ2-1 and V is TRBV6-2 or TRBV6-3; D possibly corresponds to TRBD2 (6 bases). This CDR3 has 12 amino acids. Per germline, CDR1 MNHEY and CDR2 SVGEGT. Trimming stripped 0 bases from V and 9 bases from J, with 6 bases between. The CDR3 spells CASSYSGGEQFF. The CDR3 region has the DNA TGTGCCAGCAGTTACTCCGGGGGTGAGCAGTTCTTC.

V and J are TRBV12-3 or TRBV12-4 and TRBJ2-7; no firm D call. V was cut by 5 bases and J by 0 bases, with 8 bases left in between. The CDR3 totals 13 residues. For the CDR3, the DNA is TGTGCCAGCAGTCCACCATTCTCCTACGAGCAGTACTTC. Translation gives CASSPPFSYEQYF.